The 6 T cell receptor beta chains listed next were all sequenced from one sample in a study of vaccination and CD4 T cells after COVID-19. The treatment denotes: roughly 10-day PBMC culture with coronavirus spike peptide pools or control peptides (ViraFEST assay). Cultured CD4+ T cell DNA was sequenced using the Oncomine TCR Beta short-read assay. From the PCR reads, TCRdb called clonotypes with MiXCR, one entry per CDR3 protein. The sample lists approximately 4,200 distinct CDR3 sequences; about 20% were seen once. What these receptors recognize is not known. The sequencing input was CD4+ T cells from blood, cultured in vitro. These receptor sequences come from a human donor who had recovered from COVID-19.

The rearrangement links TRBV12-3 or TRBV12-4 to TRBJ2-3; D possibly corresponds to TRBD2 (6 bases). Trimming took 6 bases from V and 0 from J, leaving 13 bases between them. The CDR3 totals 15 residues. CDR3 loop: CASSPGLASTDTQYF. The DNA of the CDR3 is TGTGCCAGCAGCCCAGGGCTAGCGAGCACAGATACGCAGTATTTT.

This clonotype has more than one count but fewer than ten. This chain joins TRBV21-1 and TRBJ2-7; the table calls TRBD1, which could not be checked here. TRBV21-1 is a pseudogene locus. This CDR3 comprises 12 residues. The CDR3 sequence is CASSRDGVEQYF. The CDR3 bases are TGTGCCAGCAGCCGGGACGGGGTCGAGCAGTACTTC.

Only a few counts were recorded for this clonotype. V and J are TRBV19 and TRBJ1-3; D not resolved. CDR3 length: 14 amino acids. From germline, CDR1 is LNHDA and CDR2 SQIVND (reference sequence). The V gene lost 4 bases and the J gene lost 6 bases, with 13 bases spanning the gap. Written as DNA, the CDR3 is TGTGCCAGTAGTACTGAGGACCGGGTAAACACCATATATTTT. Residues: CASSTEDRVNTIYF.

This clonotype was seen more than once but under ten times. The genes are TRBV30 and TRBJ1-5; no clear D gene. CDR3 length: 14 residues. V lost 1 base and J lost 1, with 8 bases in between. Germline V lookup: CDR1 GTSNPN, CDR2 SVGIG (reference sequence). CDR3 loop: CAWSEGLSNQPQHF. The CDR3 region has the DNA TGTGCCTGGAGTGAAGGGCTAAGCAATCAGCCCCAGCATTTT.

This clonotype was found a few times. The V and J genes are TRBV9 and TRBJ1-2, with no clear D. The CDR3 loop spans 14 amino acids. The V and J ends lost 0 bases and 4 bases respectively, with 10 bases between them. CDR1 SGDLS and CDR2 YYNGEE come from the germline V gene. The CDR3 coding sequence is TGTGCCAGCAGCGTAGAGCAGGCCCCCTATGGCTACACCTTC. It codes for CASSVEQAPYGYTF.

This clonotype was detected a few times. V gene TRBV5-6 combines with J gene TRBJ2-5, with 10 bases that match TRBD2. Looked up from germline, CDR1 is SGHDT and CDR2 is YYEEEE. Losses at the gene ends were 2 bases for V and 4 bases for J; bases not matched to a gene: 2. The CDR3 totals 14 residues. Here the CDR3 reads CASSLAGGPETQYF. The DNA of the CDR3 is TGTGCCAGCAGCTTAGCGGGGGGGCCAGAGACCCAGTACTTC.